The 9 T cell receptor beta chains listed next were all sequenced from one sample in a study of Graves' ophthalmopathy and Graves' hyperthyroidism listed by TCRdb under 2018. Sequencing relied on an Illumina HiSeq 2000. For repertoire sequencing, the TCR beta CDR3 regions were amplified from RNA transcripts. The first round was an RT-PCR using HTBI primers with the Qiagen OneStep RT-PCR kit, and this first round was followed by a second-round multiplex PCR, then size selection and purification. The public reads were quality trimmed at Q25 with fastp and then assembled into clones with MiXCR by TCRdb, keeping productive beta chains. Rows with one shared CDR3 protein collapse into an entry with the most common genes and DNA. In all, the sample holds more than 300,000 distinct CDR3 sequences, and 15% of those were seen once. 7% of the sample is taken by the ten largest. The source material was peripheral blood. Receptor source: a woman aged 18-29 years with stable Graves' hyperthyroidism. Donor details come from another sample of the same person, matched by shared clones.

Many counts were recorded for this clonotype. The chain is built from TRBV12-5 and TRBJ2-7; 10 bases align to TRBD1. This CDR3 has 19 amino acids. The V segment lost 2 bases and the J segment 3 bases; nucleotides outside the gene matches: 16. Germline lookup yields CDR1 LGHNT and CDR2 FRNRAP. Here the CDR3 reads CASGLYRDRGLLYIYEQYF. Written as DNA, the CDR3 is TGTGCTAGTGGTTTGTACCGGGACAGGGGTTTGTTATACATCTACGAGCAGTACTTC.

J is TRBJ2-2 and V is TRBV5-1; D is possibly TRBD1 or TRBD2 (6 bases each). Trimming pared 2 bases from V and 4 bases from J, leaving 12 bases between. The CDR3 spans 15 residues. Germline CDR1 and CDR2: SGHRS and YFSETQ. CDR3 amino acids: CASSFGGTSTGELFF. The CDR3 DNA reads as TGCGCCAGCAGCTTCGGAGGGACATCCACCGGGGAGCTGTTTTTT. Drawing the rest from reference TRBV5-1 and TRBJ2-2, the complete variable domain is KAGVTQTPRYLIKTRGQQVTLSCSPISGHRSVSWYQQTPGQGLQFLFEYFSETQRNKGNFPGRFSGRQFSNSRSEMNVSTLELGDSALYLCASSFGGTSTGELFFGEGSRLTVL.

Ten or more counts support this clonotype. V is TRBV19 and J is TRBJ2-7; no firm D call. This CDR3 spans 12 amino acids. Deletions cut 9 bases from V and 0 bases from J, with 9 bases between. The germline V gene has CDR1 LNHDA and CDR2 SQIVND (reference sequence). This chain's CDR3 is CASRSPSYEQYF. The CDR3 DNA reads TGTGCCAGCCGATCGCCCTCCTACGAGCAGTACTTC.

This clonotype has at least ten counts. V usage is TRBV6-1 and J usage is TRBJ2-4; 9 bases are shared with TRBD2. The CDR3 has 16 residues. Trimming cost V 4 bases and J 3 bases; bases outside gene matches: 7. Germline CDR1 MNHNS, CDR2 SASEGT. Written as DNA, the CDR3 is TGTGCCAGCAGTGCCCTACCAGCGGGGGGCAAAAACATTCAGTACTTC. Its protein product is CASSALPAGGKNIQYF.

This clonotype was counted ten times or more. The V and J genes are TRBV12-3 or TRBV12-4 and TRBJ1-1; 9 positions agree with TRBD1. The CDR3 is made up of 18 amino acids. V lost 1 base, J lost 7 bases, and 16 bases stayed unmatched. In DNA, the CDR3 is TGTGCCAGCAGTTTAGTTTTACAGGGGGCTATTTTTCAAGTTGAAGCTTTCTTT. Its protein is CASSLVLQGAIFQVEAFF.

Only a few counts were recorded for this clonotype. The rearrangement joins TRBV18 to TRBJ2-4; the D gene could be TRBD1 or TRBD2 (5 bases each). The V gene's germline CDR1 is KGHSH and CDR2 LQKENI. The length of the CDR3 is 13 residues. V lost 1 base to trimming and J lost 8 bases, with 9 bases between them. CDR3 sequence: CASSPRGKDIQYF. The CDR3, as DNA: TGTGCCAGCTCACCACGGGGGAAAGACATTCAGTACTTC.

This clonotype has ten or more counts. V gene TRBV12-3 or TRBV12-4 combines with J gene TRBJ1-3; unclear D gene. The CDR3 has 12 amino acids. The ends were cut back, 3 bases at V and 5 bases at J, with 5 bases in the middle. Here the CDR3 DNA reads TGTGCCAGCAGTTTTCGCCGAAACACCATATATTTT. This gives the protein CASSFRRNTIYF.

Ten or more counts support this clonotype. The J gene is TRBJ1-2, the V gene TRBV19, with TRBD1 as a possible D gene (5 bases). The CDR3 contains 13 residues. Germline V gene data show CDR1 as LNHDA and CDR2 as SQIVND (reference sequence). Trimming took 5 bases from V and 8 from J, leaving 15 bases between them. CDR3 coding DNA: TGTGCCAGTAGTTCCCCGCGGGGCAGAGGCTACACCTTC. Its protein product is CASSSPRGRGYTF.

Many counts were recorded for this clonotype. Written as DNA, the CDR3 is TGTGCCAGCAGTTTTTGGGACGGGCGCACTGAAGCTTTCTTT. Its translation is CASSFWDGRTEAFF. The chain is built from TRBV27 and TRBJ1-1; possible D gene TRBD1, 5 bases. Trimming cost V 3 bases and J 4 bases, with 12 bases left between them. Germline V CDR1 and CDR2: MNHEY, SMNVEV (reference sequence). This CDR3 region has 14 residues.